The 9 T cell receptor beta chains below come from one sample, sequenced in a study of T cells in Graves' hyperthyroidism and ophthalmopathy. Amplified regions were TCR beta CDR3 sequences from RNA transcripts. HTBI primers were used for first-round RT-PCR of the TCR CDR3. TCRdb independently ran MiXCR on the multiplex PCR reads; one entry per CDR3 protein. The sample lists under 400,000 distinct CDR3 sequences, roughly 14% occurring once. Sequenced: blood. The origin of the receptors is an older woman with Graves' hyperthyroidism.

This clonotype was counted many times. The chain uses TRBV5-5 and TRBJ2-1; D not certain. The germline V gene encodes CDR1 SGHKS and CDR2 YYEKEE (reference sequence). V dropped 4 bases and J dropped 6 bases, with 14 bases sitting between them. The CDR3 consists of 14 residues. The CDR3 is CASSGKDDPNEQFF. The CDR3 DNA sequence: TGTGCCAGCAGCGGGAAGGACGATCCCAATGAGCAGTTCTTC.

This clonotype was observed many times. The chain carries TRBV7-9 and TRBJ1-2; possible D gene TRBD1, 5 bases. The CDR3 spans 13 residues. CDR1 and CDR2 (germline): SEHNR, FQNEAQ (reference sequence). Trimming took 6 bases from V and 2 from J, leaving 10 bases between them. CDR3 residues: CASSPTGNYGYTF. DNA of the CDR3: TGTGCCAGCAGTCCAACAGGAAACTATGGCTACACCTTC.

This clonotype was recorded at least ten times. The chain has TRBV6-1 and TRBJ1-2; D perhaps matches TRBD1 (5 bases). Germline values: CDR1 MNHNS, CDR2 SASEGT. Trimming shortened V by 1 base and J by 7 bases, and 16 bases separated the two germline ends. The CDR3 spans 15 residues. The CDR3 DNA follows: TGTGCCAGCAGTGAAGTAGGGGCAGCGAGGCGTGGCTACACCTTC. It encodes CASSEVGAARRGYTF.

A word on this clonotype: One junction end does not reproduce the germline sequence, and a read error may be involved. V and J are TRBV15 and TRBJ1-5, with D possibly TRBD1 on 5 matching bases. The CDR3 is 14 residues long. Germline CDR1 reads LNHNV; CDR2 reads YYDKDF (reference sequence). Written as DNA, the CDR3 is TGTGCCACCAGAGTCCGGGGGATCGGGCAGCCCCGGCATTTT. This gives the protein CATRVRGIGQPRHF.

Many counts were recorded for this clonotype. V is TRBV30 and J is TRBJ1-1; D not resolved. Germline CDR1 is GTSNPN and CDR2 is SVGIG (reference sequence). V lost 0 bases, J lost 11 bases, and 13 bases lay in between. This CDR3 is built from 12 residues. This chain's CDR3 is CAWSVGGGSAFF. The CDR3 DNA follows: TGTGCCTGGAGTGTGGGAGGTGGTTCGGCTTTCTTT.

The V call is TRBV5-1, the J call TRBJ1-2, with TRBD1 matching over 11 bases. This CDR3 is 14 amino acids long. The V gene's germline CDR1 is SGHRS and CDR2 YFSETQ. The V and J ends lost 4 bases and 8 bases, in that order; junction bases with no gene match: 7. CDR3 protein: CASSPGQGAQGYTF. The CDR3 DNA follows: TGCGCCAGCAGCCCCGGACAGGGGGCGCAAGGCTACACCTTC. Full variable domain (outside the CDR3, taken from reference TRBV5-1 and TRBJ1-2): KAGVTQTPRYLIKTRGQQVTLSCSPISGHRSVSWYQQTPGQGLQFLFEYFSETQRNKGNFPGRFSGRQFSNSRSEMNVSTLELGDSALYLCASSPGQGAQGYTFGSGTRLTVV.

This clonotype showed up just a few times. The chain is built from TRBV5-6 and TRBJ1-6; 11 nucleotides match TRBD1. Germline V gene lookup returns CDR1 SGHDT and CDR2 YYEEEE. This CDR3 has 14 residues. The trim removed 7 bases at V and 7 bases at J, leaving 4 bases unmatched. DNA for the CDR3: TGTGCCAGCTTTGGACAGGGGGCAAATTCACCCCTCCACTTT. It yields the protein CASFGQGANSPLHF.

A remark on this clonotype: This may stem from a read error, because a much larger clone lies one nucleotide away. The chain carries TRBV5-1 and TRBJ2-1; D not resolved. Germline V CDR1 and CDR2: SGHRS, YFSETQ. The CDR3 runs 14 residues. The V gene lost 0 bases and the J gene lost 8 bases, with 12 bases spanning the gap. The CDR3 sequence is CASSLGPRQDEQFF. The CDR3 bases are TGCGCCAGCAGCTTGGGGCCAAGACAAGATGAGCAGTTCTTC.

In this sample, this clonotype turned up many times. The chain is built from TRBV12-3 or TRBV12-4 and TRBJ2-7, with D possibly matching TRBD1 (6 bases). Trimming cost V 5 bases and J 6 bases, with 17 bases left between them. The CDR3 runs 14 residues. The CDR3 loop is CASSIRDKSSEQYF. The CDR3 coding sequence is TGTGCCAGCAGTATCCGGGACAAAAGCAGCGAGCAGTACTTC.